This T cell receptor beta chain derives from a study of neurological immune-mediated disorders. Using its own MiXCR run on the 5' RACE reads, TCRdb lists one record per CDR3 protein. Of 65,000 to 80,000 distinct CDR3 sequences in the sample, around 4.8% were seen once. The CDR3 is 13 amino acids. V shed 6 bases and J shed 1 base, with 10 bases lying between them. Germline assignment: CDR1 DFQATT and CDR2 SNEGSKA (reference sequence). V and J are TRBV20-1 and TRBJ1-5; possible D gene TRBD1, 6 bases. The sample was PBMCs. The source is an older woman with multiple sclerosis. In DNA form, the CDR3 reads TGCAGTGCACGGGGGGCAAGCAATCAGCCCCAGCATTTT. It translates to CSARGASNQPQHF.